This TCR beta chain was sequenced in a study of T cell changes during pregnancy in multiple sclerosis. Assay: immunoSEQ multiplex PCR; the TCRdb copy retains only in-frame clones and omits some. The sample yields tens of thousands of clones, 80% to 95% seen once. Trimming shortened V by 1 base and J by 7 bases, and 16 bases separated the two germline ends. This CDR3 spans 15 amino acids. Germline CDR1 MNHNS, CDR2 SASEGT. Source: peripheral blood, taken in the second trimester of pregnancy. The chain carries TRBV6-1 and TRBJ1-2; perhaps TRBD1 as D (6 bases). This TCR came from a female donor with multiple sclerosis, enrolled in a pregnancy study. The CDR3 reads CASSEGGTGSGGYTF. The CDR3 DNA follows: TGTGCCAGCAGTGAAGGTGGTACAGGGTCCGGTGGCTACACCTTC.